The source of this T cell receptor (beta chain) is a study of response to subunit inactivated influenza vaccine. From germline, CDR1 is LGHNA and CDR2 YSLEER. The V segment lost 8 bases and the J segment 2 bases; nucleotides outside the gene matches: 8. The CDR3 sequence is 14 residues long. TCRdb ran MiXCR on the RT-PCR reads and lists one entry per CDR3 protein. The table shows 500,000 to 600,000 distinct CDR3 sequences, with 12% to 15% occurring only once. To note about this clonotype: Its target is not known.

Study-wide findings and caveats: The authors suggested that few new T cells are recruited per seasonal influenza vaccination.

The genes are TRBV4-3 and TRBJ1-1; 7 bases agree with TRBD1. The starting material was PBMCs from blood, obtained approximately 13 days after vaccination. The clonotype comes from a man aged 45-65 years who received an inactivated influenza vaccine. DNA of the CDR3: TGCGCCAGCTCCCCCGACAGGGCAAACACTGAAGCTTTCTTT. Translating it yields CASSPDRANTEAFF.